This is a list of T cell receptor beta chains from one sample in a study of Graves' ophthalmopathy and Graves' hyperthyroidism. A single record per CDR3 protein comes from TCRdb applying MiXCR to the multiplex PCR reads. Of under 250,000 distinct CDR3 sequences listed, roughly 29% were seen once; the top ten hold approximately 9.6%. The sample was peripheral blood. These receptors were collected from a man aged 45-65 years with Graves' ophthalmopathy. Each CDR3 is given with its conserved first and last residue. The D gene is left open where the match is weak. Part of the rows lack a size; the others show once, few, many or a class for expanded clones.

clone size	V gene	J gene	D gene	CDR3 DNA	CDR3 protein
many	TRBV7-2	TRBJ2-7	-	TGTGCCAGCAGCTTAGGCCCCGCGGCACTCCCCCACGAGCAGTACTTC	CASSLGPAALPHEQYF
-	TRBV11-1	TRBJ2-6	-	TGTGCCATCCCTGGCCCGGGTAGCTCTGGGGCCAACGTCCTGACTTTC	CAIPGPGSSGANVLTF
many	TRBV19	TRBJ1-5	-	TGTGCCAGTAAAGGGGACCTTAGCAATCAGCCCCAGCATTTT	CASKGDLSNQPQHF
many	TRBV5-1	TRBJ2-5	TRBD1	TGCGCCAGCAAGAAGGGACAGCAAGAGACCCAGTACTTC	CASKKGQQETQYF
-	TRBV2	TRBJ2-5	-	TGTGCCAGCTGGCGGGACAGTCAAGAGACCCAGTACTTC	CASWRDSQETQYF
-	TRBV4-2	TRBJ2-7	-	TGTGCCAGCAGAGAGGGTCAAGGCGAGCAGTACTTC	CASREGQGEQYF
many	TRBV20-1	TRBJ2-2	TRBD2	TGCAGTGCCAGCCGGACTAGCGGGACCGCCGGGGAGCTGTTTTTT	CSASRTSGTAGELFF
-	TRBV20-1	TRBJ2-5	-	TGCAGTGCCTATCGCAGCGAGACCCAGTACTTC	CSAYRSETQYF
once	TRBV28	TRBJ1-2	TRBD1	TGTGCCTCGACGGGGCTCCGTGGGGGACAGTTTGGCTACACCTTC	CASTGLRGGQFGYTF
once	TRBV6-2/TRBV6-3	TRBJ1-2	TRBD1	TGTGCCAGCAGTACAGGGACAGCCCCAAGCTATGGCTACACCTTC	CASSTGTAPSYGYTF
many	TRBV29-1	TRBJ1-1	-	TGCAGCGTTGTGGTTGGGGGGAACACTGAAGCTTTCTTT	CSVVVGGNTEAFF
many	TRBV20-1	TRBJ2-2	-	TGCAGTGCTAGAGCCATGGGTTTCACCGGGGAGCTGTTTTTT	CSARAMGFTGELFF
many	TRBV5-1	TRBJ1-1	-	TGCGCCAGCAGCTCCAATTTTGGGGGGAACACTGAAGCTTTCTTT	CASSSNFGGNTEAFF
many	TRBV29-1	TRBJ1-1	-	TGCAGCGTTAGTAGGGCCGATACGGGGAACACTGAAGCTTTCTTT	CSVSRADTGNTEAFF
many	TRBV29-1	TRBJ1-1	-	TGCAGCGTTGAAGACTTAAGAGGCACTGAAGCTTTCTTT	CSVEDLRGTEAFF
many	TRBV12-3/TRBV12-4	TRBJ2-2	TRBD1	TGTGCCAGCAGGCCGACAGGGACCACCGGGGAGCTGTTTTTT	CASRPTGTTGELFF